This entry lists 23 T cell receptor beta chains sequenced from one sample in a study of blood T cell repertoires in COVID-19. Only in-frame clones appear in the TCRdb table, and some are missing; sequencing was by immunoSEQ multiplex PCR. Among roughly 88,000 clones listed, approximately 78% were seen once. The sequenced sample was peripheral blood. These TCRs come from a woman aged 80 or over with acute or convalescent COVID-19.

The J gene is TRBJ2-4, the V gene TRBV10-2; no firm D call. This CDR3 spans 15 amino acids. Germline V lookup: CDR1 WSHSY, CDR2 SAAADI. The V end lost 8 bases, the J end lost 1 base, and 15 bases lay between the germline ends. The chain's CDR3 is CASQQMSTAKNIQYF. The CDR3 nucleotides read TGCGCCAGCCAACAGATGTCCACGGCCAAAAACATTCAGTACTTC.

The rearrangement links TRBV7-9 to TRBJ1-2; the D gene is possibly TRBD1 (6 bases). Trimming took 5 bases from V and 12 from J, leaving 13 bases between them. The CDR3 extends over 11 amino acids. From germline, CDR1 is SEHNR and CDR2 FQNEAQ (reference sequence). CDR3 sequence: CASSPAGDHTF. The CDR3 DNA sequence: TGTGCCAGCAGCCCCGCAGGGGATCACACCTTC.

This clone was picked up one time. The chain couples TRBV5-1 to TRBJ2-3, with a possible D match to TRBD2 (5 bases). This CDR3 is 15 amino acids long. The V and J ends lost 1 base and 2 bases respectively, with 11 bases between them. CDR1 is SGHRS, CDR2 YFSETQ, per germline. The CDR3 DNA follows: TGCGCCAGCAGCTTGACTAGTAACCCCACAGATACGCAGTATTTT. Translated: CASSLTSNPTDTQYF. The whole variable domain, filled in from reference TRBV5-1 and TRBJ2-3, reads KAGVTQTPRYLIKTRGQQVTLSCSPISGHRSVSWYQQTPGQGLQFLFEYFSETQRNKGNFPGRFSGRQFSNSRSEMNVSTLELGDSALYLCASSLTSNPTDTQYFGPGTRLTVL.

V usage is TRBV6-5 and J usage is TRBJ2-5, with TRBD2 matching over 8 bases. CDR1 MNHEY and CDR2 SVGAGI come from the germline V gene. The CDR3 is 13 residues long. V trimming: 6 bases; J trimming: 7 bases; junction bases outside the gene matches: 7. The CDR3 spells CASRTGTRGTQYF. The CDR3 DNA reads TGTGCCAGCAGAACCGGGACTAGGGGGACCCAGTACTTC.

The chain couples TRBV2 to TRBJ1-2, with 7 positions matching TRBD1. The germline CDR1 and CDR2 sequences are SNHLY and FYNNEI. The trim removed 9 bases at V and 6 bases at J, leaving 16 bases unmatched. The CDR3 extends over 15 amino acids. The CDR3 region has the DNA TGTGCCAGGCCCACAATGCAGGGGGGTACGGATGGCTACACCTTC. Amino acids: CARPTMQGGTDGYTF. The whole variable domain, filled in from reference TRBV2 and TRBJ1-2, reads EPEVTQTPSHQVTQMGQEVILRCVPISNHLYFYWYRQILGQKVEFLVSFYNNEISEKSEIFDDQFSVERPDGSNFTLKIRSTKLEDSAMYFCARPTMQGGTDGYTFGSGTRLTVV.

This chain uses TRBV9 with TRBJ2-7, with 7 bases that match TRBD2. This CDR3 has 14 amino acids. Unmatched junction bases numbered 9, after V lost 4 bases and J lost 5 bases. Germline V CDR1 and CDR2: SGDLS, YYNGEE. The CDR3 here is CASSPILGGDEQYF. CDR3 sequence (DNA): TGTGCCAGCAGCCCAATACTGGGGGGGGACGAGCAGTACTTC.

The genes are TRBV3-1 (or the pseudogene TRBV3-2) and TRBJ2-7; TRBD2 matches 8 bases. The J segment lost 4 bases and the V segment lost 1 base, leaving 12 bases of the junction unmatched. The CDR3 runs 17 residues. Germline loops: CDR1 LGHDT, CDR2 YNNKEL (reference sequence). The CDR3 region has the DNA TGTGCCAGCAGCCAAGTTTCGGGGGGGGCCACCCCGTACGAGCAGTACTTC. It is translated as CASSQVSGGATPYEQYF.

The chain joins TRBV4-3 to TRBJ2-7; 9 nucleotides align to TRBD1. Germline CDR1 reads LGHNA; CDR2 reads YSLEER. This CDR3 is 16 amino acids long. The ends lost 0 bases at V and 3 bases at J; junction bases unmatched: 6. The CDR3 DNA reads TGCGCCAGCAGCCAAGATTCGACGGGACAGGGCTACGAGCAGTACTTC. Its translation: CASSQDSTGQGYEQYF.

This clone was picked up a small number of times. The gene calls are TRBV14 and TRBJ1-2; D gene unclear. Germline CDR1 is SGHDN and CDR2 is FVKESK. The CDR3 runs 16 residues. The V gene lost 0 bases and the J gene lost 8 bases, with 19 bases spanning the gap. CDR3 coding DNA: TGTGCCAGCAGCCAAGAGTTCTCGGGAAGGGTTTGGGGCTACACCTTC. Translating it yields CASSQEFSGRVWGYTF.

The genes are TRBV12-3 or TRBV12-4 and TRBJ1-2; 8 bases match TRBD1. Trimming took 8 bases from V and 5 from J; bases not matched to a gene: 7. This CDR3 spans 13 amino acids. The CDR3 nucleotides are TGTGCCAGCGACTTTGGACAGGGATATGGCTACACCTTC. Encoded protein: CASDFGQGYGYTF.

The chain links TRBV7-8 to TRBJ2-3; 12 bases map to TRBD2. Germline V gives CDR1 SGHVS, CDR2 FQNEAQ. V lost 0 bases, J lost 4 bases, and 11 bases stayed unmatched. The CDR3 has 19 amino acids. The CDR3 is CASSLAASGGAFVPDTQYF. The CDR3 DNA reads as TGTGCCAGCAGCTTAGCGGCTAGCGGGGGGGCTTTTGTCCCAGATACGCAGTATTTT.

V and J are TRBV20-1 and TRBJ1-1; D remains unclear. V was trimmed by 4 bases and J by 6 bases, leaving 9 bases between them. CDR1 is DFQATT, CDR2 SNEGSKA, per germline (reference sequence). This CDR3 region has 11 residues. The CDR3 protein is CSATVVPEAFF. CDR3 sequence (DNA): TGCAGTGCTACGGTGGTCCCTGAAGCTTTCTTT.

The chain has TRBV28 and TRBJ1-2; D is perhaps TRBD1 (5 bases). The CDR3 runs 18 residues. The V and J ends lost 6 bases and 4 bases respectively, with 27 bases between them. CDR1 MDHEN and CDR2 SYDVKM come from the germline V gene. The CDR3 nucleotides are TGTGCCAGCAGAACCCTATGGGGCAGGTCCGGAGGGGTCTATGGCTACACCTTC. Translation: CASRTLWGRSGGVYGYTF.

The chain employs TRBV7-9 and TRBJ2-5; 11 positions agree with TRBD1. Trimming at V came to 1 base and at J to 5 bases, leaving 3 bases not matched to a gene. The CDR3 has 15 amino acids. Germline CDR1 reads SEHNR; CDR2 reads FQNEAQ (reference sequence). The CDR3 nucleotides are TGTGCCAGCAGCTTAGGGGGACAGGGGGGTGAGACCCAGTACTTC. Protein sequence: CASSLGGQGGETQYF.

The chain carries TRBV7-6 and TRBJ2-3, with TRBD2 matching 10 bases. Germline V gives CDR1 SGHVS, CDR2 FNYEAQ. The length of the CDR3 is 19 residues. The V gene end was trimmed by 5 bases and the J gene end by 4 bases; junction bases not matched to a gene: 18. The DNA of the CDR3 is TGTGCCAGCAGCCGCCCCTCAAAATCTAGCGGGGGTTTGTCAGATACGCAGTATTTT. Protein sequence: CASSRPSKSSGGLSDTQYF. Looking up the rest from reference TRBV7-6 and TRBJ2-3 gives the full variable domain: GAGVSQSPRYKVTKRGQDVALRCDPISGHVSLYWYRQALGQGPEFLTYFNYEAQQDKSGLPNDRFSAERPEGSISTLTIQRTEQRDSAMYRCASSRPSKSSGGLSDTQYFGPGTRLTVL.

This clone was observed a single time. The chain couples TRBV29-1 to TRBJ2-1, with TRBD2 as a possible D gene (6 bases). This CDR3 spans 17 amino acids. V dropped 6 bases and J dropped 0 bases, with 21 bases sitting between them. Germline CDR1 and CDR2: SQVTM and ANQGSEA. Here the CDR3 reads CSVLRGVLRSSYNEQFF. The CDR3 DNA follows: TGCAGCGTACTGCGCGGGGTATTGAGGAGCTCCTACAATGAGCAGTTCTTC.

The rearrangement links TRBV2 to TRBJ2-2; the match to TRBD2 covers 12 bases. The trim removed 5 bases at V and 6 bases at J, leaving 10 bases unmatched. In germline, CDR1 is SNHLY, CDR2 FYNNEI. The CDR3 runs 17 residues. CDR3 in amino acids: CASSRRLAGAIPGELFF. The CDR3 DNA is TGTGCCAGCAGTCGTCGACTAGCGGGGGCCATACCCGGGGAGCTGTTTTTT.

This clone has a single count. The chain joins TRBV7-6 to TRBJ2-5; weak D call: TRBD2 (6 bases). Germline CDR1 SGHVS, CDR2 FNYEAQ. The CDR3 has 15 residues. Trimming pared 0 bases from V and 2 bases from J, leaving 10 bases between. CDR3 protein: CASSLAAGPQETQYF. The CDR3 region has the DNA TGTGCCAGCAGCTTAGCCGCGGGGCCTCAAGAGACCCAGTACTTC.

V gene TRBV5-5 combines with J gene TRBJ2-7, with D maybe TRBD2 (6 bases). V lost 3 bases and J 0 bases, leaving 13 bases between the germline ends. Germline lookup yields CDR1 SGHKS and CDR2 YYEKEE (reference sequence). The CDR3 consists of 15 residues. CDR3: CASSSSTGSSYEQYF. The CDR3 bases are TGTGCCAGCAGCTCCTCTACCGGGAGCTCCTACGAGCAGTACTTC.

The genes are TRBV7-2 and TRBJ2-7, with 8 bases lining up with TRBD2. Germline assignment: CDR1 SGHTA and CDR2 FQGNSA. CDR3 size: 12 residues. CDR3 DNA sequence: TGTGCTTCGGGAGGGTCTCCCTACGAGCAGTACTTC. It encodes CASGGSPYEQYF.

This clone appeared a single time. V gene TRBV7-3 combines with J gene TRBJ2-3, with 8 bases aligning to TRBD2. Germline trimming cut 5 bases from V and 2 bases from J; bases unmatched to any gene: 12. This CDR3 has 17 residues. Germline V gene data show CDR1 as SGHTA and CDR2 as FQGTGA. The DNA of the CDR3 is TGTGCCAGCAGCCTTTCGGGCCGCGGGGGGAACACAGATACGCAGTATTTT. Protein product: CASSLSGRGGNTDTQYF.

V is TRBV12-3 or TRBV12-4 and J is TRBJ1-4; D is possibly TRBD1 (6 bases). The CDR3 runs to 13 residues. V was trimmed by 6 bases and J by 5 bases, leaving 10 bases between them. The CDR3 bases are TGTGCCAGCAGGGGGACAATGAATGAAAAACTGTTTTTT. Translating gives CASRGTMNEKLFF.

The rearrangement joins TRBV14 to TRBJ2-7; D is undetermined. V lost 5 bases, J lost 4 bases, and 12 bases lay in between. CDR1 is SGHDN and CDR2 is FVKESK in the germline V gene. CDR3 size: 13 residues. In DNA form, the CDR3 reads TGTGCCAGCAGCGTTAATCCCGTTTACGAGCAGTACTTC. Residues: CASSVNPVYEQYF.